This T cell receptor beta chain was identified during a study of siplizumab effects on memory and regulatory T cells. Study-wide findings and caveats: It was not possible to assign a naive or memory phenotype to roughly 80-95% of proliferating CD4+ or CD8+ clones. Assignment to unstimulated subsets succeeded for only a minor fraction of the alloreactive clones. A mean of around 65% of mappable alloreactive CD4+ clones were Treg-derived with siplizumab, compared with about 30% in controls. Contribution to the alloresponse seemed major for naive T cells, which also seemed more diverse than memory cells.

Trimming removed 3 bases at V and 0 bases at J, with 16 bases between. CDR1 and CDR2 from the germline V gene are SGHRS and YFSETQ. CDR3 length equals 16 residues. Clones were read by immunoSEQ multiplex PCR, and TCRdb kept only the in-frame ones, dropping some. This table has 110,000 or so clones, roughly 95% appearing once. Concerning this clone: What it recognizes is unknown.

This TCR was recovered from a human donor in good health. The genes are TRBV5-1 and TRBJ2-7; tentatively, D is TRBD1 (8 bases). The sample comprised non-Treg CD4+ T cells sorted from blood. CDR3 coding DNA: TGCGCCAGCAGCTGGGGGGGACAGGAGTCCTCCTACGAGCAGTACTTC. This gives the protein CASSWGGQESSYEQYF.